Listed below are T cell receptor beta chains from one sample, sequenced in a study of T cell responses to AZD1222 COVID-19 vaccine. TCRdb's table, derived via immunoSEQ multiplex PCR, lists solely in-frame clones and lacks some. The sample holds about 270,000 clones, 90% to 95% seen once. The specimen comprised peripheral blood, sampled 28 days after the second AZD1222 dose. All receptors come from an adult who received the AZD1222 COVID-19 vaccine. Both conserved end residues are part of each CDR3. The order of the fields is V gene, J gene, D gene, CDR3 DNA, CDR3 protein. D genes are given only for firm matches.

v_gene: TRBV6-4
j_gene: TRBJ2-1
d_gene: .
CDR3nt: TGTGCCAGCAGTGACTCCGCGTCCAGCGAGCAGTTCTTC
CDR3aa: CASSDSASSEQFF

v_gene: TRBV27
j_gene: TRBJ1-5
d_gene: .
CDR3nt: TGTGCCAGCGCGACCGGGACCGCTAATCAGCCCCAGCATTTT
CDR3aa: CASATGTANQPQHF

v_gene: TRBV6-4
j_gene: TRBJ2-3
d_gene: .
CDR3nt: TGTGCCAGCAGTGGCATCCGGGGGGATACGCAGTATTTT
CDR3aa: CASSGIRGDTQYF

v_gene: TRBV6-5
j_gene: TRBJ1-2
d_gene: .
CDR3nt: TGTGCCAGCAGGACAGGCCCGTGGGGCTACACCTTC
CDR3aa: CASRTGPWGYTF

v_gene: TRBV9
j_gene: TRBJ1-4
d_gene: .
CDR3nt: TGTGCCAGCAGCCACTCTAGGGCAGGGGAAATGTGGAATGAAAAACTGTTTTTT
CDR3aa: CASSHSRAGEMWNEKLFF

v_gene: TRBV6-1
j_gene: TRBJ1-6
d_gene: .
CDR3nt: TGTGCCAGCAGTGAGGGCTCACCCCTCCACTTT
CDR3aa: CASSEGSPLHF

v_gene: TRBV5-4
j_gene: TRBJ2-3
d_gene: .
CDR3nt: TGTGCCAGCAGCTTGGGGCGGGCCCAAAGGGATACGCAGTATTTT
CDR3aa: CASSLGRAQRDTQYF

v_gene: TRBV6-2/TRBV6-3
j_gene: TRBJ2-6
d_gene: .
CDR3nt: TGTGCCAGCACTTACCTCCCAGCGGGCTCTTCCCCTGGGGCCAACGTCCTGACTTTC
CDR3aa: CASTYLPAGSSPGANVLTF

v_gene: TRBV3-1/TRBV3-2
j_gene: TRBJ2-7
d_gene: .
CDR3nt: TGTGCCAGCAGCCAAGGACCCTCAAGCCTTTACGAGCAGTACTTC
CDR3aa: CASSQGPSSLYEQYF

v_gene: TRBV28
j_gene: TRBJ1-6
d_gene: .
CDR3nt: TGTGCCAGCACCAGGACCCCTTATAATTCACCCCTCCACTTT
CDR3aa: CASTRTPYNSPLHF

v_gene: TRBV3-1/TRBV3-2
j_gene: TRBJ1-5
d_gene: .
CDR3nt: TGTGCCAGCAGCCTGGGGACTGGCTTGAATCAGCCCCAGCATTTT
CDR3aa: CASSLGTGLNQPQHF

v_gene: TRBV28
j_gene: TRBJ2-1
d_gene: .
CDR3nt: TGTGCCAGCAACCGCAGAGGCAATGAGCAGTTCTTC
CDR3aa: CASNRRGNEQFF

v_gene: TRBV19
j_gene: TRBJ2-4
d_gene: .
CDR3nt: TGTGCCAGTAGTATAGGTTTCCAAACCCAGTACTTC
CDR3aa: CASSIGFQTQYF

v_gene: TRBV7-2
j_gene: TRBJ2-7
d_gene: TRBD2
CDR3nt: TGTGCCAGCAGCTTGACTAGCGGTTCCTACGAGCAGTACTTC
CDR3aa: CASSLTSGSYEQYF

v_gene: TRBV6-5
j_gene: TRBJ1-1
d_gene: .
CDR3nt: TGTGCCAGCACCCCGAGAGGGGGGAACACTGAAGCTTTCTTT
CDR3aa: CASTPRGGNTEAFF

v_gene: TRBV24-1
j_gene: TRBJ1-2
d_gene: .
CDR3nt: TGTGCCACCAGTGATTTTACAGCTAACTATGGCTACACCTTC
CDR3aa: CATSDFTANYGYTF

v_gene: TRBV15
j_gene: TRBJ1-4
d_gene: .
CDR3nt: TGTGCCACCAGCGATACTACCGGGACGCGGGGTGAAAAACTGTTTTTT
CDR3aa: CATSDTTGTRGEKLFF

v_gene: TRBV27
j_gene: TRBJ1-5
d_gene: TRBD1
CDR3nt: TGTGCCAGCAGTTTAAGGACAGGGCCCAATCAGCCCCAGCATTTT
CDR3aa: CASSLRTGPNQPQHF

v_gene: TRBV6-5
j_gene: TRBJ1-6
d_gene: .
CDR3nt: TGTGCCAGCTCCCTGGAGGGAACGGTTCCACCCCTCCACTTT
CDR3aa: CASSLEGTVPPLHF

v_gene: TRBV28
j_gene: TRBJ1-2
d_gene: TRBD1
CDR3nt: TGTGCCAGCAGTTCCGGGACAGGGGTCTATGGCTACACCTTC
CDR3aa: CASSSGTGVYGYTF

v_gene: TRBV5-1
j_gene: TRBJ1-4
d_gene: .
CDR3nt: TGCGCCAGCAGCCCGGTTGTGGGGGTGGGTAATGAAAAACTGTTTTTT
CDR3aa: CASSPVVGVGNEKLFF

v_gene: TRBV11-2
j_gene: TRBJ2-1
d_gene: .
CDR3nt: TGTGCCAGCAGCTCCCTCCTTAGGGGCCCCTCCTACAATGAGCAGTTCTTC
CDR3aa: CASSSLLRGPSYNEQFF

v_gene: TRBV5-1
j_gene: TRBJ1-5
d_gene: .
CDR3nt: TGCGCCAGCAGCTTGGCTGGGGGTCAGCCCCAGCATTTT
CDR3aa: CASSLAGGQPQHF